This passage covers 2 T cell receptor beta chains from one sample sequenced in a study of regulatory T cells in long-lasting Graves disease. In building TCR beta libraries, iRepertoire HTBI primers were used together with Arm-PCR of CDR3 regions. TCRdb reanalysed the multiplex PCR reads using MiXCR and keeps one entry per CDR3 protein. The data contain over 200,000 distinct CDR3 sequences, approximately 18% of them singletons. The time point denotes: newly diagnosed GD, antithyroid drugs for less than 3 months. There was RNA extracted from PBMCs, and the TCR library was made from it. The same sample was also used in a study of T cells in Graves' hyperthyroidism and ophthalmopathy.

The sample in question was peripheral blood mononuclear cells (PBMCs), obtained at new diagnosis, from a patient treated with antithyroid drugs. The origin of the receptors is a woman under 40 with Graves disease.

On this clonotype: Given a far larger clone just one base away, this is likely a sequencing read error. The chain combines TRBV3-1 with TRBJ1-1; TRBD1 might be the D (5 bases). V was clipped by 8 bases and J by 3 bases, with 16 bases between them. The CDR3 sequence is 14 residues long. The germline gives CDR1 LGHDT, CDR2 YNNKEL (reference sequence). CDR3 DNA: TGTGCCAGCTCACAGCGTCGGGGGGACACTGAAGCTTTCTTT. Its protein is CASSQRRGDTEAFF. Using reference TRBV3-1 and TRBJ1-1 for the parts outside the CDR3, the full variable domain is DTAVSQTPKYLVTQMGNDKSIKCEQNLGHDTMYWYKQDSKKFLKIMFSYNNKELIINETVPNRFSPKSPDKAHLNLHINSLELGDSAVYFCASSQRRGDTEAFFGQGTRLTVV.

In this sample, this clonotype turned up many times. This chain joins TRBV18 and TRBJ1-1; D is uncertain. The CDR3 covers 14 residues. Trimming removed 3 bases at V and 5 bases at J, with 13 bases between. Germline lookup yields CDR1 KGHSH and CDR2 LQKENI. CDR3 region: CASSPDGRWTEAFF. The CDR3 nucleotides read TGTGCCAGCTCACCCGACGGCCGGTGGACTGAAGCTTTCTTT.